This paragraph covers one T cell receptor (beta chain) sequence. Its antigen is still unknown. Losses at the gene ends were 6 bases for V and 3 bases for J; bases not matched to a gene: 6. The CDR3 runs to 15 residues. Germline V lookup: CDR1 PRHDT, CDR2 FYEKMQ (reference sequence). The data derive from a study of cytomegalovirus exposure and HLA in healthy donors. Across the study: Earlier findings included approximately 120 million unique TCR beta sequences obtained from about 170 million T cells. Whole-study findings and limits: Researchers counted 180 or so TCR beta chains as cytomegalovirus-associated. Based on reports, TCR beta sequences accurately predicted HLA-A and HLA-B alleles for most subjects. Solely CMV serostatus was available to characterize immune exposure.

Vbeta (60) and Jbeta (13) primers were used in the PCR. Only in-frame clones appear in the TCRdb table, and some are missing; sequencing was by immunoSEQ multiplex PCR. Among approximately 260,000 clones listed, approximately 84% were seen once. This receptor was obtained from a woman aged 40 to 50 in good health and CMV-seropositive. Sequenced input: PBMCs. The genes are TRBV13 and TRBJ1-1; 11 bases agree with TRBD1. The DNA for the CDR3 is TGTGCCAGCAGTTTGGACAGGGGGCTAGACACTGAAGCTTTCTTT. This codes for CASSLDRGLDTEAFF.